This T cell receptor (beta chain) comes out of a study of neurological immune-mediated disorders. Concerning this clonotype itself: This CDR3 is missing its conserved last phenylalanine or tryptophan, likely due to a read error. No DNA is shown, since the ends of the CDR3 on it are uncertain; the CDR3 is the one TCRdb lists.

One entry per CDR3 protein results from TCRdb running MiXCR on the 5' RACE reads. The data show around 37,000 distinct CDR3 sequences, 11% seen once. The germline V gene has CDR1 SGDLS and CDR2 YYNGEE. The CDR3 extends over 17 residues, inclusive of both ends. Specified time point: technical triplicate 1. Sequencing was done on a sample of PBMCs. The TCR sequence derives from a man between 60 and 75 years old with HTLV-1-associated myelopathy (HAM/TSP). V is TRBV9 and J is TRBJ2-3; the table's D call TRBD2 went unverified against the DNA. CDR3 region: CASSPRGLAGAGDTRYL.